This T cell receptor (beta chain) was captured by sequencing in a study of blood T cell repertoires in COVID-19 (dated by TCRdb to the early 2020s). Some background on the complete study: Collaborator samples came from the United States, Italy and Spain and covered acute and convalescent phases of COVID-19. The prospective study material was composed of cDNA or gDNA derived from T cells, B-cell-depleted T cells, or PBMCs. The dataset comprised deeply sampled blood TCRbeta repertoires from subjects exposed to, actively infected with, or recovered from COVID-19. The repertoires were released in a freely available public database intended as a resource for research on the immune response to SARS-CoV-2. Samples were obtained from the ongoing ImmuneRACE study (first 160 participants) and from about 1,300 subjects provided by 6 global collaborators. Nearly every sample came with metadata listing a de-identified subject ID, COVID-19 status, age in years and sex. Where available, HLA class I and class II types were obtained from metadata supplied by the sample provider rather than from assay-based typing.

The germline V gene sets CDR1 to SGDLS and CDR2 to YYNGEE. V is pared back by 0 bases and J by 0 bases, with 6 bases lying between the germline termini. The cysteine opens and the phenylalanine closes a CDR3 of 14 amino acids. The DNA shown is the 42-base CDR3, in frame from base 1. The immunoSEQ Assay, a bias-controlled multiplex PCR, was used to amplify TCRbeta CDR3 regions from genomic DNA. Per the authors' processing: The number of nucleated cells in each sample was estimated by amplification of reference gene primers within the assay. Sequence reads were collapsed and filtered to measure the absolute abundance of every unique TCRbeta CDR3 rearrangement. Productive Simpson clonality was computed per sample as the square root of Simpson's diversity index over productive rearrangements. TCRdb provides this immuneACCESS table in a form limited to in-frame rearrangements. Some clones are lacking; in checked studies, under half of them reflect an unresolved V gene, and why the rest are absent is not known. V and J calls and clone size are copied from that table; D and trimming were computed from the DNA. The sample table holds some 280,000 clones, of which about 91% were seen once. The ten largest make up approximately 12% of the sample.

Remarks on this clone: This receptor's antigen is unknown. Base qualities are not at hand, and no much larger clone is one base apart. Additional DNA sequences in this sample encode the identical CDR3.

The collaborating institutions used their own protocols to collect whole blood in K2EDTA tubes. For TCRbeta analysis, collaborator samples were shipped as frozen whole blood, as isolated PBMCs, or as DNA extracted from either sample type. Broad study findings and their caveats: How much clinical and demographic metadata was included differed by source and by participant, and the metadata was provided uncurated.

The chain was built from TRBV9 and TRBJ1-2; there is no confident call for the D gene. The receptor was isolated from an older woman with acute or convalescent COVID-19. The material sequenced was peripheral blood. Here the CDR3 is given as CASSVGGANYGYTF. The nucleotide sequence reads TGTGCCAGCAGCGTAGGCGGGGCTAACTATGGCTACACCTTC. With the rest looked up from the reference TRBV9 and TRBJ1-2 genes rather than sequenced, the full variable domain is DSGVTQTPKHLITATGQRVTLRCSPRSGDLSVYWYQQSLDQGLQFLIQYYNGEERAKGNILERFSAQQFPDLHSELNLSSLELGDSALYFCASSVGGANYGYTFGSGTRLTVV.